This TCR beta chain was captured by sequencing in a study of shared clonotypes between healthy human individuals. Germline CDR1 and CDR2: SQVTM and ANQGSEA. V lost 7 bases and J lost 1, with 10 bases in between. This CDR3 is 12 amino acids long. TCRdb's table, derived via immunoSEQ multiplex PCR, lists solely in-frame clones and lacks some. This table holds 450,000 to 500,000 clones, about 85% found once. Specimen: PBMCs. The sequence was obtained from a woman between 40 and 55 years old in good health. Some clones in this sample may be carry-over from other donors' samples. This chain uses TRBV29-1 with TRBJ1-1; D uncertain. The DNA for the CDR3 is TGCAGCGCTCCTCACACGAACACTGAAGCTTTCTTT. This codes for CSAPHTNTEAFF.